This T cell receptor (beta chain) was observed in a study of CD8 T cells in Susac syndrome. With random hexamers, reverse transcription was performed on about 0.5 to 1 ug of RNA. TCRdb fed the immunoSEQ multiplex PCR reads into MiXCR, producing one record per CDR3 protein. The sample shows about 140,000 distinct CDR3 sequences, around 93% of them seen only once. This CDR3 has 14 residues. V lost 5 bases and J lost 7; bases outside the gene matches: 10. The V gene is TRBV12-3 or TRBV12-4, the J gene TRBJ1-2; 7 bases agree with TRBD1. The specimen sequenced was CD4+ T cells from PBMCs. This clonotype was obtained from a human donor with Susac syndrome. For the CDR3, the DNA is TGTGCCAGCAGTCCAGGGGGGGTAGTAAGTGGCTACACCTTC. Translation gives CASSPGGVVSGYTF.